This T cell receptor (beta chain) emerged from a study of T-cell reconstitution after alpha-beta-depleted transplantation in children. Whole-study findings and limits: Day-60 TCRbeta diversity that was high in some patients was derived from surviving recipient T cells and thymic progenitors. It was newly produced T cells that mostly accounted for T-cell counts and diversity one year after transplant. Expanded graft clones, several hundred of them, were reportedly the source of alpha-beta T cells about two months after transplant.

V was cut by 1 base and J by 3 bases, with 10 bases left in between. This CDR3 region has 14 residues. The V gene's germline CDR1 is LGHNA and CDR2 YNFKEQ. Unique molecular identifiers featured in how the TCRbeta library was prepared. Via MiXCR, TCRdb re-called the PCR reads, giving one row per CDR3 protein. Among 700,000 to 950,000 distinct CDR3 sequences listed, roughly 15% were seen once. Worth noting for this clonotype: Its cognate antigen is unknown.

This sequence joins TRBV4-2 and TRBJ2-7, with unresolved D. This clonotype was obtained from a male patient younger than 18 who had a stem cell transplant for acute lymphoblastic leukemia, so the T cells may come from the graft donor. Specimen: PBMCs, mostly from graft donor cells, collected 360 days after TCRalphabeta/CD19-depleted stem cell transplant. The CDR3 DNA reads TGTGCCAGCAGCCAAGTAGCAGTTTACTACGAGCAGTACTTC. This encodes CASSQVAVYYEQYF.